This T cell receptor beta chain stems from a study of shared clonotypes between healthy human individuals. Assay: immunoSEQ multiplex PCR; the TCRdb copy retains only in-frame clones and omits some. The sample shows around 700,000 clones, approximately 79% of them seen only once. Germline assignment: CDR1 SGHVS and CDR2 FQNEAQ. This CDR3 contains 17 residues. The ends were cut back, 5 bases at V and 5 bases at J, with 21 bases in the middle. The sequencing input was memory CD4+ T cells sorted from blood. The subset here: CD45RA-negative fraction. The TCR comes from a woman in her 30s in good health. V and J are TRBV7-8 and TRBJ2-2, with a tentative D call TRBD2 (6 bases). CDR3 coding DNA: TGTGCCAGCAGCCCCGATCCCGGGACTTCCCAGACCGGGGAGCTGTTTTTT. Its protein product is CASSPDPGTSQTGELFF.